The rows below give T cell receptor beta chains drawn from one sample of a study of cytomegalovirus exposure and HLA in healthy donors. The assay was immunoSEQ multiplex PCR, and TCRdb's table has in-frame clones only and misses some. The sample shows around 210,000 clones, roughly 73% of them seen only once. Sequenced material: PBMCs. Every receptor here comes from a boy between 5 and 17 years old in good health and CMV-seronegative. Each CDR3 is given with its conserved first and last residue.

>TRBJ2-7|TRBV4-2
CASSQEKLRTYEQYF
>TRBJ1-4|TRBV9
CASSDSTAFNEKLFF
>TRBJ1-2|TRBV9
CASSVTGYGYTF
>TRBJ1-1|TRBV5-6
CASSWAGTEGGAFF
>TRBJ2-7|TRBV7-9
CASSLGWAGGSYKQYF
>TRBJ1-1|TRBV6-6
CASSPGVMEAFF
>TRBJ1-1|TRBV6-5
CASSYSEGATEAFF
>TRBJ2-3|TRBV6-1
CARHITGLDTQYF
>TRBJ2-3|TRBV20-1
CSGGAGDTQYF
>TRBJ2-3|TRBV5-1
CASSFEPFRAGGDTQYF
>TRBJ1-1|TRBV5-1
CASCTGGFRDTEAFF
>TRBJ1-2|TRBV9
CASSTRTGGGLNYGYTF
>TRBJ2-1|TRBV6-6
CASSYSGPYNEQFF
>TRBJ2-1|TRBV5-1
CASSLAGGESEQFF
>TRBJ1-5|TRBV5-4
CASSFGEAGPQHF
>TRBJ2-7|TRBV30
CAWSDRVPYEQYF
>TRBJ2-2|TRBV7-2
CASSFNRGTGELFF
>TRBJ1-4|TRBV11-3
CASSLSGLEKLFF
>TRBJ2-2|TRBV5-1
CASSTTTGVTGELFF
>TRBJ1-5|TRBV7-8
CASSLRYSNQPQHF